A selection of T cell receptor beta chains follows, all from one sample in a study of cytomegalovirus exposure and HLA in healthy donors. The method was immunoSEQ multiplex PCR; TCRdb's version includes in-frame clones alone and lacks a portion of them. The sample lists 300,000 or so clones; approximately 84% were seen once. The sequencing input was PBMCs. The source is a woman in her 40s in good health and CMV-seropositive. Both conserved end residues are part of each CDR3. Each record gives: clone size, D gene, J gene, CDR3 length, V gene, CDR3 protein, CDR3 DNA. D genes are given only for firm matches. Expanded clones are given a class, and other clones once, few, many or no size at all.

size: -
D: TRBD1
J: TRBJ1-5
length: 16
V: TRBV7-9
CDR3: CASSPGQGESNQPQHF
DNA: TGTGCCAGCAGCCCCGGACAGGGGGAAAGCAATCAGCCCCAGCATTTT

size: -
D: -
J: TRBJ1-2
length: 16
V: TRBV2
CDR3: CASSEFLSLRGDGYTF
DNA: TGTGCCAGCAGTGAATTTCTGTCGTTGCGGGGGGATGGCTACACCTTC

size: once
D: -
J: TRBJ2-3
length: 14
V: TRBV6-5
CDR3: CASSRVTSSDTQYF
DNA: TGTGCCAGCAGTCGGGTGACTAGTTCAGATACGCAGTATTTT

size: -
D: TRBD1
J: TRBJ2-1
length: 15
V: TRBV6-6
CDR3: CASSQGQGYNNEQFF
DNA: TGTGCCAGCAGCCAGGGACAGGGGTACAACAATGAGCAGTTCTTC

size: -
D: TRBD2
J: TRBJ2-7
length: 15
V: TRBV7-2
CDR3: CASSLVAGSSYEQYF
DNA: TGTGCCAGCAGCTTAGTAGCGGGTAGCTCCTACGAGCAGTACTTC

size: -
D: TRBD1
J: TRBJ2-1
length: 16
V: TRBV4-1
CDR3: CASSQDGGQGGNEQFF
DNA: TGCGCCAGCAGCCAAGATGGGGGACAGGGAGGAAATGAGCAGTTCTTC

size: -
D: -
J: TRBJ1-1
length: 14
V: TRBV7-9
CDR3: CASSLPDRFDEAFF
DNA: TGTGCCAGCAGCTTACCTGACAGGTTCGATGAAGCTTTCTTT

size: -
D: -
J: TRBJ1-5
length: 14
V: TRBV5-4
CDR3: CASNHGWGRQPQHF
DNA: TGTGCCAGCAACCATGGGTGGGGGCGCCAGCCCCAGCATTTT

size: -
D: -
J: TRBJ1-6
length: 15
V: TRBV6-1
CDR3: CASCSGQGWNSPLHF
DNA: TGTGCCAGCTGTAGTGGCCAGGGGTGGAATTCACCCCTCCACTTT

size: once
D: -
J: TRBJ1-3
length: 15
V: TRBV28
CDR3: CASNSVRVAGNTIYF
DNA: TGTGCCAGCAACTCCGTCAGGGTAGCTGGAAACACCATATATTTT

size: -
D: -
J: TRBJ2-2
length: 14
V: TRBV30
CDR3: CAWMDSPNTGELFF
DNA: TGTGCCTGGATGGACAGTCCCAACACCGGGGAGCTGTTTTTT

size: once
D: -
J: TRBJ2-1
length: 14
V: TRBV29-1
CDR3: CSELAVSSYNEQFF
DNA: TGCAGCGAGTTAGCGGTTAGCTCCTACAATGAGCAGTTCTTC

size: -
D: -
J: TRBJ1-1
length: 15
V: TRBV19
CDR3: CASSMLGGGATEAFF
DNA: TGTGCCAGTAGTATGTTGGGCGGTGGGGCCACTGAAGCTTTCTTT

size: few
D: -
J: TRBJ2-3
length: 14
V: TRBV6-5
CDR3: CASSLRRAGDTQYF
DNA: TGTGCCAGCAGTTTGCGGAGGGCTGGAGATACGCAGTATTTT

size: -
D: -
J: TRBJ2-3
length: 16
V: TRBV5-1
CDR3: CASSHNVADSTDTQYF
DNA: TGCGCCAGCAGCCACAACGTAGCGGACAGCACAGATACGCAGTATTTT

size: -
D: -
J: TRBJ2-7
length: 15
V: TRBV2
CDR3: CASSDLKAGLYEQYF
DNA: TGTGCCAGCAGTGACCTTAAAGCGGGTCTTTACGAGCAGTACTTC

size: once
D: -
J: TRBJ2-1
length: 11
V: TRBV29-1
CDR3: CSVERNREKFF
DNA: TGCAGCGTTGAAAGGAACCGGGAGAAGTTCTTC

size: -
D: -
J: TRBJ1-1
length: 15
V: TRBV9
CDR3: CASSPRTGFESQAFF
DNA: TGTGCCAGCAGCCCAAGGACGGGGTTCGAAAGTCAAGCTTTCTTT

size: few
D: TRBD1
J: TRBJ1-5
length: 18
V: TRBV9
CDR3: CATPPGDRARYSNQPQHF
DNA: TGTGCCACCCCTCCCGGGGACAGGGCCCGTTATAGCAATCAGCCCCAGCATTTT

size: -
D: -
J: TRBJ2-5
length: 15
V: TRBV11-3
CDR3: CASSLGVGEGETQYF
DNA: TGTGCCAGCAGCTTAGGTGTGGGAGAGGGAGAGACCCAGTACTTC

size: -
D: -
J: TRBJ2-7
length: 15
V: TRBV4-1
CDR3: CASSQEDRVAYEQYF
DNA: TGCGCCAGCAGCCAAGAGGACAGAGTCGCCTACGAGCAGTACTTC

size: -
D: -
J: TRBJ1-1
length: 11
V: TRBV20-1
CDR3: CSARQGPGAFF
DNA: TGCAGTGCTAGACAGGGGCCCGGAGCTTTCTTT

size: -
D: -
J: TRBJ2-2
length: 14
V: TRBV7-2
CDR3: CASSLGTRAGELFF
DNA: TGTGCCAGCAGCTTAGGGACTCGAGCCGGGGAGCTGTTTTTT

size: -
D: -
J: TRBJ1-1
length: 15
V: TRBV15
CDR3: CATSRDVAGNTEAFF
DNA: TGTGCCACCAGCAGAGATGTCGCGGGAAACACTGAAGCTTTCTTT

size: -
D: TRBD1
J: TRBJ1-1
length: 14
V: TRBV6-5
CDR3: CASCDRAGRTEAFF
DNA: TGTGCCAGCTGTGACAGGGCAGGTAGGACTGAAGCTTTCTTT

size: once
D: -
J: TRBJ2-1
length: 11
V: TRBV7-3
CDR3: CASSLSGEQFF
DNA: TGTGCCAGCAGCTTAAGCGGTGAGCAGTTCTTC

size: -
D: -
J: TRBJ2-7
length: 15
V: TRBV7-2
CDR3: CASSLYERVGYEQYF
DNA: TGTGCCAGCAGCTTATATGAGCGGGTGGGGTACGAGCAGTACTTC

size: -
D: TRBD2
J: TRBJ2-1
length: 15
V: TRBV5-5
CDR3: CASSLTGTSGNEQFF
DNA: TGTGCCAGCAGCCTAACCGGGACTAGCGGCAATGAGCAGTTCTTC

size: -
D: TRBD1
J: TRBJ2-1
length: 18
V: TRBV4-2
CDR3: CASSQVGPGQDPYNEQFF
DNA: TGTGCCAGCAGCCAAGTCGGACCGGGACAGGACCCCTACAATGAGCAGTTCTTC

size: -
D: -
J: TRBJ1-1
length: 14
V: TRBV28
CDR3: CASTPGFRGTEAFF
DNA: TGTGCCAGCACCCCAGGGTTTAGGGGCACTGAAGCTTTCTTT

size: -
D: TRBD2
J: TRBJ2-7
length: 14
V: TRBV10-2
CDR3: CASREAGTSYEQYF
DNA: TGCGCCAGCAGGGAAGCGGGAACCTCCTACGAGCAGTACTTC

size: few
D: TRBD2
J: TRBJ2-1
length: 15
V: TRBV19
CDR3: CASSIEAGGYNEQFF
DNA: TGTGCCAGTAGTATAGAAGCGGGAGGCTACAATGAGCAGTTCTTC

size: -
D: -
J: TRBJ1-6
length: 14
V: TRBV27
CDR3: CASSLSTGYSPLHF
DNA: TGTGCCAGCAGTTTAAGTACAGGGTATTCACCCCTCCACTTT

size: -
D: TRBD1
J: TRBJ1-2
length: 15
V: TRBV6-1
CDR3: CASTRTGGTFYGYTF
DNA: TGTGCCAGCACCCGGACAGGGGGCACTTTCTATGGCTACACCTTC

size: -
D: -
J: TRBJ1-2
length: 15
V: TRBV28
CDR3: CASKSSAGPNYGYTF
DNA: TGTGCCAGCAAGAGCAGCGCGGGGCCGAACTATGGCTACACCTTC

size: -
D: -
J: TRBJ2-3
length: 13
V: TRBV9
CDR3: CASSASSTDTQYF
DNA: TGTGCCAGCAGCGCTTCTAGCACAGATACGCAGTATTTT

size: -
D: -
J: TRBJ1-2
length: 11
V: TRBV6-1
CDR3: CASSVIYGYTF
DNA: TGTGCCAGCAGTGTTATATATGGCTACACCTTC

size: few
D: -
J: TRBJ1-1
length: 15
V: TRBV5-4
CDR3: CASSSGKRTNTEAFF
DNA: TGTGCCAGCAGCTCAGGAAAAAGAACGAACACTGAAGCTTTCTTT

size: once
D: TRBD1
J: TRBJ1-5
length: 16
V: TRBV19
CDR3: CASRPGAGGRNQPQHF
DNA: TGTGCCAGTCGCCCTGGGGCAGGGGGTCGCAATCAGCCCCAGCATTTT

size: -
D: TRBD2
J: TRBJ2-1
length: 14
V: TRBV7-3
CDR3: CASSPGLAVNEQFF
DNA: TGTGCCAGCAGCCCGGGACTAGCGGTCAATGAGCAGTTCTTC

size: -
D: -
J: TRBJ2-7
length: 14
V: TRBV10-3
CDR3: CAISESGPSNEQYF
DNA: TGTGCCATCAGTGAGAGCGGCCCTAGCAACGAGCAGTACTTC

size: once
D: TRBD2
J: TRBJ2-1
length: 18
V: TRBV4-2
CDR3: CASSQEGLAGEIYNEQFF
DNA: TGTGCCAGCAGCCAAGAGGGACTAGCGGGAGAGATCTACAATGAGCAGTTCTTC

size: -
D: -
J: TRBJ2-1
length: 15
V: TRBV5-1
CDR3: CASSLVPSPGNEQFF
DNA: TGCGCCAGCAGCTTGGTCCCTAGCCCGGGGAATGAGCAGTTCTTC

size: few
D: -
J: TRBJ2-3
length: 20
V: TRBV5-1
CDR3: CASSATAQGLGGASTDTQYF
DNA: TGCGCCAGCAGCGCCACAGCCCAAGGACTAGGGGGTGCGAGCACAGATACGCAGTATTTT

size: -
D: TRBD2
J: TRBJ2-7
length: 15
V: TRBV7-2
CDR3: CASSYGTSASYEQYF
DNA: TGTGCCAGCAGCTACGGGACTAGCGCCTCCTACGAGCAGTACTTC

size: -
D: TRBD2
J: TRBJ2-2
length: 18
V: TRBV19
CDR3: CASSSTGTSGTNTGELFF
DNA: TGTGCCAGTAGTTCTACGGGGACTAGCGGGACGAACACCGGGGAGCTGTTTTTT

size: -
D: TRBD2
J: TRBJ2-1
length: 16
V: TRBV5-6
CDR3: CASSLVGREAPDEQFF
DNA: TGTGCCAGCAGCTTGGTTGGGCGGGAGGCCCCCGATGAGCAGTTCTTC

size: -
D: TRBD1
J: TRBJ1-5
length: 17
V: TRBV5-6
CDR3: CASSLSSWTGRNQPQHF
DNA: TGTGCCAGCAGCTTGAGCAGTTGGACAGGACGTAATCAGCCCCAGCATTTT

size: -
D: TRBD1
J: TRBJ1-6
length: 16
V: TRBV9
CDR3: CASSVSGGAGNSPLHF
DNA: TGTGCCAGCAGCGTCTCAGGGGGCGCGGGCAATTCACCCCTCCACTTT